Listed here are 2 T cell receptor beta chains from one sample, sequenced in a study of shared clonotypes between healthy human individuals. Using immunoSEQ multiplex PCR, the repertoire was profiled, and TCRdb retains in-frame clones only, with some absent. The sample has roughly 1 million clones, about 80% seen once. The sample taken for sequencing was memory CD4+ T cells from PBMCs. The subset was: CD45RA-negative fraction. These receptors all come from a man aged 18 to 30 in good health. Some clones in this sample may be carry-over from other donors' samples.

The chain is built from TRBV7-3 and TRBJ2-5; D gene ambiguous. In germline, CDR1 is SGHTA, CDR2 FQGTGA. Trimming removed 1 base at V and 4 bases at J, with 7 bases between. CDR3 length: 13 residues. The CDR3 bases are TGTGCCAGCAGCTTAATCCAAGGAGAGACCCAGTACTTC. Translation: CASSLIQGETQYF.

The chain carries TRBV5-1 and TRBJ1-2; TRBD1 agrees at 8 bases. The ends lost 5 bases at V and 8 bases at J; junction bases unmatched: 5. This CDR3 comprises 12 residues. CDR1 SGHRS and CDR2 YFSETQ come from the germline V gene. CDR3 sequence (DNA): TGCGCCAGCAGTGTCCAGGGGGCGGGCTACACCTTC. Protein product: CASSVQGAGYTF.